Below are 9 T cell receptor beta chains sequenced from a single sample in a study of blood T cell repertoires in COVID-19. The protocol was immunoSEQ multiplex PCR, while the TCRdb copy is restricted to in-frame clones and leaves out a portion. Here the sample spans approximately 190,000 clones, under 90% being singletons. Sequencing was performed on peripheral blood. The receptors were gathered from a man aged 25 to 40 with active or convalescent COVID-19.

This clone was recorded at least ten times. This chain connects TRBV7-9 to TRBJ1-2; no clear D. CDR3 size: 11 residues. Germline assignment: CDR1 SEHNR and CDR2 FQNEAQ (reference sequence). V was trimmed by 1 base and J by 8 bases, leaving 5 bases between them. CDR3: CASSLVEGYTF. The CDR3 nucleotides read TGTGCCAGCAGCTTAGTTGAGGGCTACACCTTC.

This chain links TRBV4-1 with TRBJ1-2; 8 bases align to TRBD1. The CDR3 length is 14 residues. Losses at the gene ends were 1 base for V and 7 bases for J; bases not matched to a gene: 5. Germline V gene lookup returns CDR1 MGHRA and CDR2 YSYEKL. CDR3 in amino acids: CASSQVGQGIGYTF. CDR3 coding DNA: TGCGCCAGCAGCCAAGTTGGACAGGGAATTGGCTACACCTTC.

The rearrangement uses TRBV28 and TRBJ2-1, with a weak D call TRBD2 (6 bases). The V end lost 6 bases, the J end lost 8 bases, and 38 bases lay between the germline ends. CDR3 length: 21 residues. Per germline, CDR1 MDHEN and CDR2 SYDVKM. CDR3 residues: CASSVGADVGIAAQVSYEQFF. CDR3 in DNA: TGTGCCAGCAGCGTTGGGGCTGACGTGGGTATAGCGGCCCAGGTTAGCTATGAGCAGTTCTTC. The complete variable domain, with remaining parts taken from reference TRBV28 and TRBJ2-1, reads DVKVTQSSRYLVKRTGEKVFLECVQDMDHENMFWYRQDPGLGLRLIYFSYDVKMKEKGDIPEGYSVSREKKERFSLILESASTNQTSMYLCASSVGADVGIAAQVSYEQFFGPGTRLTVL.

J is TRBJ1-1 and V is TRBV29-1; 7 bases are a match to TRBD1. The V gene end was trimmed by 7 bases and the J gene end by 5 bases; junction bases not matched to a gene: 1. Germline values: CDR1 SQVTM, CDR2 ANQGSEA. This CDR3 has 10 amino acids. The CDR3 reads CSAGGTEAFF. The CDR3 nucleotides are TGCAGCGCAGGGGGAACTGAAGCTTTCTTT.

The chain combines TRBV4-3 with TRBJ2-1; no reliable D call. The CDR3 extends over 15 amino acids. The germline gives CDR1 LGHNA, CDR2 YSLEER. The V end lost 0 bases, the J end lost 8 bases, and 14 bases lay between the germline ends. Here the CDR3 reads CASSQDPEPSDEQFF. Here the CDR3 DNA reads TGCGCCAGCAGCCAAGATCCGGAGCCATCGGATGAGCAGTTCTTC.

V and J are TRBV6-6 and TRBJ1-6; unclear D gene. The CDR3 runs 14 residues. The V end was cut by 3 bases, the J end by 7 bases, with 10 bases between. Germline CDR1 is MNHNY and CDR2 is SVGAGI (reference sequence). In nucleotides, the CDR3 is TGTGCCAGCAGTTATCTCGGTCCGAATTCACCCCTCCACTTT. This translates into CASSYLGPNSPLHF.

This clone has just one count. The rearrangement links TRBV27 to TRBJ2-7, with TRBD1 identical over 7 bases. The CDR3 runs 13 residues. Trimming at V came to 5 bases and at J to 4 bases, leaving 5 bases not matched to a gene. Germline V gene data show CDR1 as MNHEY and CDR2 as SMNVEV (reference sequence). CDR3 coding DNA: TGTGCCAGCAGTGAGGGACAGTGGTACGAGCAGTACGTC. It encodes CASSEGQWYEQYV.

This chain connects TRBV5-4 to TRBJ2-2; 7 bases map to TRBD2. The germline gives CDR1 SGHNT, CDR2 YYREEE (reference sequence). This CDR3 is built from 15 residues. With V trimmed by 4 bases and J by 3 bases, 6 bases remained unmatched. The CDR3 DNA follows: TGTGCCAGCAGCGACCCCAGCGGGGACACCGGGGAGCTGTTTTTT. Its translation: CASSDPSGDTGELFF. The entire variable domain, with the rest obtained from reference TRBV5-4 and TRBJ2-2, is as follows: ETGVTQSPTHLIKTRGQQVTLRCSSQSGHNTVSWYQQALGQGPQFIFQYYREEENGRGNFPPRFSGLQFPNYSSELNVNALELDDSALYLCASSDPSGDTGELFFGEGSRLTVL.

This chain joins TRBV7-9 and TRBJ1-2; no firm D call. Germline lookup yields CDR1 SEHNR and CDR2 FQNEAQ (reference sequence). Trimming cost V 7 bases and J 8 bases, with 23 bases left between them. This CDR3 region has 15 residues. CDR3 coding DNA: TGTGCCAGCATTAAAATGGCGGCAAACAGCGGGGGCTACACCTTC. Encoded protein: CASIKMAANSGGYTF.